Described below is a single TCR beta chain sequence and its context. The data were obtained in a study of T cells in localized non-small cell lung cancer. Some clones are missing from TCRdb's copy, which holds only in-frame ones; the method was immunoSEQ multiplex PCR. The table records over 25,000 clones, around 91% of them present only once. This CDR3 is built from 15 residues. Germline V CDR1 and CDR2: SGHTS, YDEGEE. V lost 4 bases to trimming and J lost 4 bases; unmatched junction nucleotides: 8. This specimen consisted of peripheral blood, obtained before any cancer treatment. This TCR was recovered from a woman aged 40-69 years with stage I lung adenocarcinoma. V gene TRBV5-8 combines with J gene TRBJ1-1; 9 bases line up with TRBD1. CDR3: CASSLGTGQSTEAFF. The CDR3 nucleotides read TGTGCCAGCAGCCTAGGGACAGGGCAAAGCACTGAAGCTTTCTTT.